The 30 T cell receptor beta chains given below trace back to one sample, sequenced in a study of T cell repertoires in cytomegalovirus infection (dated by TCRdb to the late 2010s). Reads for this sample came from an Illumina HiSeq 1500. Using fastp at Q25 and MiXCR, TCRdb reprocessed the public reads and kept productive beta chains. Entries that share a CDR3 protein sequence are merged under the most common genes and DNA. This sample comprises about 320,000 distinct CDR3 sequences, over 7.5% of them detected only once. The ten largest clones add up to roughly 4% of the sample. Sequencing was done on a sample of PBMCs. These receptor sequences come from a human donor in good health (CMV status not recorded). Some clones in this sample may be carry-over from other donors' samples.

The chain links TRBV11-2 to TRBJ2-7; a weak D match, TRBD2 (6 bases). V shed 5 bases and J shed 2 bases, with 16 bases lying between them. Germline lookup yields CDR1 SGHAT and CDR2 FQNNGV. The CDR3 is 15 amino acids. CDR3 in amino acids: CASSPGWGDAYEQYF. The CDR3 coding sequence is TGTGCCAGCAGCCCCGGGTGGGGGGATGCCTACGAGCAGTACTTC.

The table lists this clonotype with a few counts. The V and J genes are TRBV27 and TRBJ1-1; D possibly corresponds to TRBD1 (6 bases). The germline gives CDR1 MNHEY, CDR2 SMNVEV (reference sequence). The V end was cut by 6 bases, the J end by 7 bases, with 18 bases between. CDR3 length equals 14 residues. CDR3 amino acids: CASRFRGTSFEAFF. CDR3 DNA sequence: TGTGCCAGCAGATTCCGCGGGACATCATTTGAAGCTTTCTTT.

V is TRBV20-1 and J is TRBJ1-3; D remains ambiguous. Trimming cost V 6 bases and J 7 bases, with 10 bases left between them. Germline CDR1 reads DFQATT; CDR2 reads SNEGSKA (reference sequence). This CDR3 has 11 residues. This chain's CDR3 is CSALRGNTIYF. DNA for the CDR3: TGCAGTGCCCTGAGAGGTAACACCATATATTTT.

This clonotype occurred once. This likely comes from a read error, as the CDR3 has no conserved phenylalanine or tryptophan at its end. The chain carries TRBV7-2 and TRBJ2-3; D not certain. The ends were cut back, 3 bases at V and 3 bases at J, with 16 bases in the middle. In germline, CDR1 is SGHTA, CDR2 FQGNSA. The CDR3 consists of 16 residues. The CDR3 spells CASSFIHGPGTDTQYV. CDR3 DNA: TGTGCCAGCAGCTTTATCCATGGTCCTGGAACAGATACGCAGTATGTT.

This chain uses TRBV7-2 with TRBJ1-1; unclear D gene. The germline V and J ends were trimmed by 2 bases and 7 bases, with 14 bases remaining between them. Germline loops: CDR1 SGHTA, CDR2 FQGNSA. The CDR3 length is 14 residues. The CDR3 loop is CASSLLHRSGEAFF. CDR3 sequence (DNA): TGTGCCAGCAGCTTACTCCACCGATCCGGTGAAGCTTTCTTT.

A word on this clonotype: One junction end does not reproduce the germline sequence, and a read error may be involved. The J gene is TRBJ2-2, the V gene TRBV18; weak D call: TRBD2 (5 bases). This CDR3 is 14 amino acids long. CDR1 and CDR2 from the germline V gene are KGHSH and LQKENI. In DNA form, the CDR3 reads TGTGCCAGCTCACCACCGTTCACTACCGGGGAGCCGTTTTTT. It yields the protein CASSPPFTTGEPFF.

The J gene is TRBJ2-1, the V gene TRBV9; 10 bases agree with TRBD2. After removal of 0 bases from V and 6 bases from J, the junction contained 12 bases not matched to a gene. Germline CDR1 is SGDLS and CDR2 is YYNGEE. CDR3 length equals 18 residues. The CDR3 here is CASSVEGIGLAGVNEQFF. The CDR3 DNA reads as TGTGCCAGCAGCGTAGAAGGTATAGGCCTAGCGGGAGTCAATGAGCAGTTCTTC.

This clonotype was recorded many times. The chain uses TRBV20-1 and TRBJ1-5; 9 bases fit TRBD1. The CDR3 covers 14 residues. V was clipped by 3 bases and J by 7 bases; unmatched bases: 7. Germline V CDR1 and CDR2: DFQATT, SNEGSKA (reference sequence). In DNA, the CDR3 is TGCAGTGCTAGGAGGGGACAGGGCGACCAGCCCCAGCATTTT. Its protein product is CSARRGQGDQPQHF.

This clonotype was detected ten times or more. The CDR3 reads CAIRLAGVNEQFF. CDR3 DNA sequence: TGTGCCATCAGACTAGCGGGAGTTAATGAGCAGTTCTTC. This chain links TRBV7-2 with TRBJ2-1; 12 nucleotides align to TRBD2. From germline, CDR1 is SGHTA and CDR2 FQGNSA. Germline trimming cut 10 bases from V and 7 bases from J; bases unmatched to any gene: 5. This CDR3 is 13 amino acids long.

This clonotype was detected only a few times. The chain links TRBV6-2 or TRBV6-3 to TRBJ2-1, with TRBD2 matching 10 bases. Germline loops: CDR1 MNHEY, CDR2 SVGEGT. The CDR3 is made up of 19 amino acids. J gave up 6 bases and V 2 bases, and 16 bases lay outside the gene matches. CDR3 sequence: CASSYMVLRATSGRNEQFF. The CDR3 DNA is TGTGCCAGCAGTTACATGGTGTTAAGGGCGACTAGCGGGCGCAATGAGCAGTTCTTC.

This clonotype was seen more than once but under ten times. V is TRBV5-6 and J is TRBJ2-7; 13 nucleotides line up with TRBD2. CDR1 and CDR2 from the germline V gene are SGHDT and YYEEEE. CDR3 size: 19 residues. V was clipped by 4 bases and J by 0 bases; unmatched bases: 13. The CDR3 loop is CASSQTWTSGSRSSYEQYF. The CDR3 DNA sequence: TGTGCCAGCAGCCAAACCTGGACTAGCGGGAGTCGTAGCTCCTACGAGCAGTACTTC.

This clonotype showed up just a few times. The chain carries TRBV20-1 and TRBJ2-1, with D possibly being TRBD2 (6 bases). The CDR3 length is 15 residues. CDR1 and CDR2 (germline): DFQATT, SNEGSKA (reference sequence). V was shortened by 4 bases and J by 0 bases, with 13 bases between the two germline ends. CDR3 loop: CSATRGASSYNEQFF. CDR3 DNA sequence: TGCAGTGCTACCCGCGGGGCTAGCTCCTACAATGAGCAGTTCTTC.

This clonotype was detected many times. This sequence joins TRBV7-2 and TRBJ1-1; 9 positions match TRBD1. Germline-derived CDR1 and CDR2 are SGHTA and FQGNSA. This CDR3 has 13 amino acids. V trimming: 6 bases; J trimming: 5 bases; junction bases outside the gene matches: 4. CDR3 nucleotides: TGTGCCAGCAGACGGACAGGGGAGACTGAAGCTTTCTTT. It specifies CASRRTGETEAFF.

The chain combines TRBV4-3 with TRBJ2-2; 9 bases fit TRBD1. Trimming cost V 6 bases and J 6 bases; bases outside gene matches: 8. The CDR3 contains 15 residues. Per germline, CDR1 LGHNA and CDR2 YSLEER. CDR3 sequence (DNA): TGCGCCAGCAGAACACAGGGGGCAGTGGCCGGGGAGCTGTTTTTT. Protein sequence: CASRTQGAVAGELFF.

The table lists this clonotype with many counts. In DNA, the CDR3 is TGTGCCAGCAGCTTAGTAGGTGGGACGGAGACCCAGTACTTC. It yields the protein CASSLVGGTETQYF. V usage is TRBV7-6 and J usage is TRBJ2-5; D might be TRBD1 or TRBD2, each matching 5 bases. Per germline, CDR1 SGHVS and CDR2 FNYEAQ. Trimming shortened V by 1 base and J by 5 bases, and 11 bases separated the two germline ends. CDR3 size: 14 residues. Complete variable domain (other parts from reference TRBV7-6 and TRBJ2-5): GAGVSQSPRYKVTKRGQDVALRCDPISGHVSLYWYRQALGQGPEFLTYFNYEAQQDKSGLPNDRFSAERPEGSISTLTIQRTEQRDSAMYRCASSLVGGTETQYFGPGTRLLVL.

Comment on this clonotype: One end of the junction varies from germline; a read error may be responsible. V usage is TRBV7-2 and J usage is TRBJ2-5, with 15 bases lining up with TRBD2. CDR1 SGHTA and CDR2 FQGNSA come from the germline V gene. The CDR3 totals 18 residues. In DNA form, the CDR3 reads TGTGCCAGCAGCCATTTACCGGGACTAGCGGGAGGAAATGAGACCCAGCACTTC. Translating it yields CASSHLPGLAGGNETQHF.

This chain uses TRBV12-3 or TRBV12-4 with TRBJ2-2, with 9 bases aligning to TRBD1. The CDR3 contains 13 residues. Losses at the gene ends were 6 bases for V and 8 bases for J; bases not matched to a gene: 4. The CDR3, as DNA: TGTGCCAGCAGATGGGGACAGGGAGGGGAGCTGTTTTTT. Translation gives CASRWGQGGELFF.

As concerns this clonotype: Germline is not matched at one junction end, which may reflect a read error. This chain links TRBV6-1 with TRBJ2-2, with D possibly TRBD2 on 5 matching bases. This CDR3 is built from 15 residues. CDR1 and CDR2 from the germline V gene are MNHNS and SASEGT. The CDR3: CASSYHPGLAGELVF. The CDR3 nucleotides read TGTGCCAGCAGTTACCACCCAGGCCTGGCCGGGGAGCTGGTTTTT.

This clonotype was seen many times. This chain joins TRBV7-2 and TRBJ2-4, with 8 bases that match TRBD2. V shed 5 bases and J 6 bases; nucleotides not matched to a gene: 6. Germline V gene data show CDR1 as SGHTA and CDR2 as FQGNSA. CDR3 length: 14 amino acids. The CDR3 coding sequence is TGTGCCAGCAGCCCCCCGGGGGGGGGAAACATTCAGTACTTC. As protein: CASSPPGGGNIQYF.

About this clonotype: One junction end does not reproduce the germline sequence, and a read error may be involved. The chain carries TRBV6-2 or TRBV6-3 and TRBJ2-7; maybe TRBD1 (6 bases). CDR1 and CDR2 (germline): MNHEY, SVGEGT. The CDR3 spans 14 residues. The CDR3 protein is CASSYSTQGKRQVF. The CDR3 nucleotides read TGTGCCAGCAGTTACAGCACCCAGGGCAAGCGACAGGTCTTC.

J is TRBJ2-1 and V is TRBV7-2; either TRBD1 or TRBD2 may supply D (5 bases each). Looked up from germline, CDR1 is SGHTA and CDR2 is FQGNSA. CDR3 length: 14 residues. The V end lost 5 bases, the J end lost 4 bases, and 12 bases lay between the germline ends. CDR3 DNA sequence: TGTGCCAGCAGCGGGGACGGCTATTACAATGAGCAGTTCTTC. Translation gives CASSGDGYYNEQFF.

This clonotype was seen repeatedly, ten times or more. V gene TRBV7-2 combines with J gene TRBJ2-3; no clear D. CDR1 is SGHTA and CDR2 is FQGNSA in the germline V gene. The CDR3 covers 16 residues. V gave up 0 bases and J gave up 3 bases, with 13 bases separating them. Here the CDR3 reads CASSLAEGRWTDTQYF. The DNA for the CDR3 is TGTGCCAGCAGCTTAGCCGAAGGTAGATGGACAGATACGCAGTATTTT.

This clonotype has only a few counts. The J gene is TRBJ2-7, the V gene TRBV28; 7 bases match TRBD2. The V segment lost 3 bases and the J segment 2 bases; nucleotides outside the gene matches: 4. There are 14 residues in the CDR3. The germline gives CDR1 MDHEN, CDR2 SYDVKM. The CDR3 spells CASSFVGGPYEQYF. The CDR3 DNA reads TGTGCCAGCAGTTTCGTGGGAGGGCCCTACGAGCAGTACTTC.

The chain combines TRBV6-5 with TRBJ2-3; TRBD1 matches 7 bases. CDR1 and CDR2 from the germline V gene are MNHEY and SVGAGI. The CDR3 is made up of 15 amino acids. Unmatched junction bases numbered 3, after V lost 2 bases and J lost 1 base. The chain's CDR3 is CASSYEGAGTDTQYF. The CDR3 DNA is TGTGCCAGCAGTTACGAGGGGGCTGGCACAGATACGCAGTATTTT.

The chain uses TRBV23-1 and TRBJ2-7; D uncertain. TRBV23-1 is known as an ORF, though its function is uncertain. CDR3 length equals 15 residues. The V end was cut by 5 bases, the J end by 0 bases, with 14 bases between. CDR3 region: CASSGSFASSYEQYF. The CDR3 DNA is TGCGCCAGCAGTGGTAGTTTTGCAAGCTCCTACGAGCAGTACTTC.

To note about this clonotype: A much larger clone is a single base away; this may be a read error. This chain joins TRBV11-2 and TRBJ2-1; the D gene is possibly TRBD1 (5 bases). Per the germline V gene, CDR1 is SGHAT and CDR2 is FQNNGV. The V end was cut by 5 bases, the J end by 12 bases, with 29 bases between. The CDR3 extends over 17 amino acids. The CDR3 DNA reads as TGTGCCAGCAGCCAAACCACAGGAAACTTCGGTGAGGATGTGCAGTTCTTC. This sequence encodes CASSQTTGNFGEDVQFF. The variable domain in full, with the rest retrieved from reference TRBV11-2 and TRBJ2-1, is EAGVAQSPRYKIIEKRQSVAFWCNPISGHATLYWYQQILGQGPKLLIQFQNNGVVDDSQLPKDRFSAERLKGVDSTLKIQPAKLEDSAVYLCASSQTTGNFGEDVQFFGPGTRLTVL.

Of note for this clonotype: It may be a read error: a sequence one base away is much more abundant. The gene calls are TRBV7-9 and TRBJ1-3; D remains unclear. The CDR3 is made up of 13 amino acids. Germline CDR1 reads SEHNR; CDR2 reads FQNEAQ (reference sequence). CDR3 sequence (DNA): TGTGCCAGGAGCTCCGACTCTGGAAACACCATATATTTT. Amino acid sequence: CARSSDSGNTIYF.

The chain employs TRBV27 and TRBJ1-2; no reliable D call. This CDR3 has 13 amino acids. Per the germline V gene, CDR1 is MNHEY and CDR2 is SMNVEV (reference sequence). Trimming left V 5 bases short and J 4 bases short, with 11 bases between. CDR3 DNA: TGTGCCAGCAGTCCTCGGGATTTCTATGGCTACACCTTC. Translated, it gives CASSPRDFYGYTF.

The chain is built from TRBV29-1 and TRBJ2-7; 9 bases align to TRBD2. The germline V gene encodes CDR1 SQVTM and CDR2 ANQGSEA. J lost 5 bases, V lost 6 bases, and 11 bases had no gene match. The length of the CDR3 is 14 residues. This CDR3 reads CSVSRSGREDEQYF. CDR3 sequence (DNA): TGCAGCGTGTCCCGTAGCGGGAGAGAAGACGAGCAGTACTTC.

V gene TRBV29-1 combines with J gene TRBJ2-5; 11 bases are a match to TRBD1. The CDR3 consists of 18 residues. Per germline, CDR1 SQVTM and CDR2 ANQGSEA. Unmatched junction bases numbered 13, after V lost 0 bases and J lost 4 bases. The CDR3 loop reads CSVEEGGQGGVGRETQYF. The CDR3 bases are TGCAGCGTTGAAGAGGGGGGACAGGGGGGGGTCGGTCGAGAGACCCAGTACTTC.